This T cell receptor (beta chain) came from a study of T-cell reconstitution after alpha-beta-depleted transplantation in children. CDR1 is SGHAT, CDR2 FQNNGV, per germline. The V gene lost 8 bases and the J gene lost 7 bases, with 24 bases spanning the gap. CDR3 length equals 16 residues. Unique molecular identifiers were incorporated during preparation of the TCRbeta library. Each CDR3 protein is one row after TCRdb ran MiXCR on the PCR reads. The sample carries about 370,000 distinct CDR3 sequences, around 21% recorded once. This clonotype has a handful of counts. This specimen was PBMCs from the stem cell graft donor, taken from the stem cell graft. The chain is built from TRBV11-2 and TRBJ2-1, with D tentatively TRBD2 (7 bases). The TCR was taken from a human donor who donated a stem cell graft to a child with acute myeloid leukemia. CDR3 sequence reads: CASRSLGGGRGNEQFF. CDR3 DNA: TGTGCCAGCCGCTCATTGGGGGGCGGGAGAGGTAATGAGCAGTTCTTC.